The 15 T cell receptor beta chains presented below share a single source sample, sequenced in a study of T-cell reconstitution after alpha-beta-depleted transplantation in children. TCRbeta library construction was performed incorporating unique molecular identifiers. TCRdb fed the PCR reads into MiXCR, producing one record per CDR3 protein. Of 80,000 or so distinct CDR3 sequences listed, roughly 13% are singletons. Material: PBMCs, mostly from graft donor cells, obtained 180 days after TCRalphabeta/CD19-depleted stem cell transplant. These receptor sequences come from a male patient aged 2-10 years who had a stem cell transplant for acute lymphoblastic leukemia, so the T cells may come from the graft donor.

The chain couples TRBV2 to TRBJ1-2, with a weak D call TRBD1 (5 bases). The CDR3 covers 13 residues. Germline CDR1 is SNHLY and CDR2 is FYNNEI. V dropped 6 bases and J dropped 4 bases, with 12 bases sitting between them. The CDR3 bases are TGTGCCAGCAGCCTACAGGTCCTCTATGGCTACACCTTC. Translating gives CASSLQVLYGYTF.

The J gene is TRBJ1-2, the V gene TRBV27; D is perhaps TRBD1 (5 bases). CDR1 and CDR2 (germline): MNHEY, SMNVEV (reference sequence). Trimming took off 1 base at V and 8 bases at J, with 29 bases between the two ends. This CDR3 is 19 amino acids long. CDR3 residues: CASSLLGPKNRPRDRGYTF. CDR3 coding DNA: TGTGCCAGCAGTTTATTGGGACCGAAGAACCGACCCAGGGACCGGGGCTACACCTTC.

There are a few counts of this clonotype. The chain is built from TRBV20-1 and TRBJ2-1, with TRBD2 matching 15 bases. After removal of 2 bases from V and 9 bases from J, the junction contained 5 bases not matched to a gene. The CDR3 totals 15 residues. Germline V gene data show CDR1 as DFQATT and CDR2 as SNEGSKA (reference sequence). DNA for the CDR3: TGCAGTGCTAGACGGACTAGCGGGAGGGTTGGTGAGCAGTTCTTC. Its protein is CSARRTSGRVGEQFF.

This clonotype was counted at least ten times. V usage is TRBV9 and J usage is TRBJ2-5; unclear D gene. The V and J ends lost 4 bases and 5 bases respectively, with 9 bases between them. Germline CDR1 and CDR2: SGDLS and YYNGEE. CDR3 length: 12 residues. The CDR3 loop reads CASSTPRETQYF. The CDR3 bases are TGTGCCAGCAGCACGCCCCGGGAGACCCAGTACTTC. The full variable domain, completed using reference TRBV9 and TRBJ2-5, is DSGVTQTPKHLITATGQRVTLRCSPRSGDLSVYWYQQSLDQGLQFLIQYYNGEERAKGNILERFSAQQFPDLHSELNLSSLELGDSALYFCASSTPRETQYFGPGTRLLVL.

The chain uses TRBV15 and TRBJ1-1; unclear D gene. V lost 2 bases to trimming and J lost 3 bases, with 13 bases between them. Germline-derived CDR1 and CDR2 are LNHNV and YYDKDF (reference sequence). This CDR3 has 15 residues. The CDR3 bases are TGTGCCACCAGCAGAATTGACACGAGGGACACTGAAGCTTTCTTT. Its protein is CATSRIDTRDTEAFF. The full variable domain, completed using reference TRBV15 and TRBJ1-1, is DAMVIQNPRYQVTQFGKPVTLSCSQTLNHNVMYWYQQKSSQAPKLLFHYYDKDFNNEADTPDNFQSRRPNTSFCFLDIRSPGLGDTAMYLCATSRIDTRDTEAFFGQGTRLTVV.

This clonotype was counted a few times. This chain links TRBV3-1 with TRBJ2-7, with D possibly TRBD2 on 7 matching bases. Germline V gives CDR1 LGHDT, CDR2 YNNKEL (reference sequence). The CDR3 sequence is 17 residues long. V was clipped by 0 bases and J by 2 bases, with 17 bases between them. As DNA, the CDR3 is TGTGCCAGCAGCCAAGATATGCGGGGGCCCCAAACCTACGAGCAGTACTTC. This sequence encodes CASSQDMRGPQTYEQYF.

The V and J genes are TRBV12-3 or TRBV12-4 and TRBJ2-5; 9 nucleotides line up with TRBD1. V lost 6 bases and J lost 4; bases outside the gene matches: 9. The CDR3 covers 15 residues. This CDR3 reads CASRRTGGVGETQYF. DNA of the CDR3: TGTGCCAGCAGACGCACAGGGGGCGTCGGAGAGACCCAGTACTTC.

The gene calls are TRBV20-1 and TRBJ1-5; D is unclear. The V gene's germline CDR1 is DFQATT and CDR2 SNEGSKA (reference sequence). Trimming left V 0 bases short and J 0 bases short, with 6 bases between. The CDR3 is 14 residues long. The DNA of the CDR3 is TGCAGTGCTAGAGACTTCTATAGCAATCAGCCCCAGCATTTT. Its translation is CSARDFYSNQPQHF.

The J gene is TRBJ2-5, the V gene TRBV7-9, with D perhaps given as TRBD1 or TRBD2 (5 bases each). Germline V gene data show CDR1 as SEHNR and CDR2 as FQNEAQ (reference sequence). This CDR3 has 14 amino acids. V was shortened by 1 base and J by 3 bases, with 9 bases between the two germline ends. The CDR3 sequence is CASSLGGNKETQYF. The CDR3 nucleotides are TGTGCCAGCAGCTTAGGGGGGAACAAAGAGACCCAGTACTTC. The full variable domain, in which reference TRBV7-9 and TRBJ2-5 provide the parts outside the CDR3, is DTGVSQNPRHKITKRGQNVTFRCDPISEHNRLYWYRQTLGQGPEFLTYFQNEAQLEKSRLLSDRFSAERPKGSFSTLEIQRTEQGDSAMYLCASSLGGNKETQYFGPGTRLLVL.

In this sample, this clonotype turned up a few times. The chain joins TRBV19 to TRBJ2-7, with TRBD1 as a possible D gene (6 bases). CDR1 and CDR2 (germline): LNHDA, SQIVND (reference sequence). The V end lost 5 bases, the J end lost 3 bases, and 14 bases lay between the germline ends. This CDR3 is 14 amino acids long. This CDR3 reads CASSLQGRGYEQYF. The CDR3 DNA is TGTGCCAGTAGTTTACAGGGTAGAGGCTACGAGCAGTACTTC.

In this sample, this clonotype turned up a few times. The chain links TRBV2 to TRBJ2-6, with 8 bases fitting TRBD1. The CDR3 totals 15 residues. Trimming cost V 5 bases and J 8 bases; bases outside gene matches: 8. CDR1 and CDR2 from the germline V gene are SNHLY and FYNNEI. The CDR3 DNA reads as TGTGCCAGCAGTCGACGACAGGGGAAGACCAACGTCCTGACTTTC. This translates into CASSRRQGKTNVLTF. The whole variable domain, filled in from reference TRBV2 and TRBJ2-6, reads EPEVTQTPSHQVTQMGQEVILRCVPISNHLYFYWYRQILGQKVEFLVSFYNNEISEKSEIFDDQFSVERPDGSNFTLKIRSTKLEDSAMYFCASSRRQGKTNVLTFGAGSRLTVL.

This clonotype has more than one count but fewer than ten. CDR3 protein: CASSVERTGGIYGYTF. The CDR3 DNA reads TGTGCCAGCAGCGTAGAACGTACAGGGGGAATATATGGCTACACCTTC. The chain couples TRBV9 to TRBJ1-2; 8 positions agree with TRBD1. Germline-derived CDR1 and CDR2 are SGDLS and YYNGEE. Losses at the gene ends were 0 bases for V and 5 bases for J; bases not matched to a gene: 9. This CDR3 region has 16 residues.

The chain joins TRBV6-4 to TRBJ2-3, with D possibly being TRBD2 (5 bases). The CDR3 totals 15 residues. V was shortened by 3 bases and J by 5 bases, with 15 bases between the two germline ends. The germline V gene encodes CDR1 MRHNA and CDR2 SNTAGT. The CDR3 loop is CASSERPLREDTQYF. CDR3 DNA: TGTGCCAGCAGTGAGCGGCCCCTCCGGGAAGATACGCAGTATTTT.

The table lists this clonotype with a few counts. The V and J genes are TRBV28 and TRBJ1-3; the D is unclear. V was pared by 7 bases and J by 0 bases, with 16 bases between. CDR1 MDHEN and CDR2 SYDVKM come from the germline V gene. The CDR3 contains 16 residues. This CDR3 is CASNEAAFFSGNTIYF. The CDR3 DNA sequence: TGTGCCAGCAACGAGGCAGCGTTTTTCTCTGGAAACACCATATATTTT.

This clonotype was seen many times. This rearrangement joins TRBV5-6 to TRBJ2-7; tentatively, D is TRBD1 (5 bases). Trimming removed 4 bases from V and 1 base from J, with 15 bases in between. CDR1 SGHDT and CDR2 YYEEEE come from the germline V gene. The CDR3 runs to 15 residues. CDR3 nucleotides: TGTGCCAGCAGCCCAGCAGGGAAAGGATCCTACGAGCAGTACTTC. Translating it yields CASSPAGKGSYEQYF.